This entry concerns a single T cell receptor (beta chain). Its antigen is not identified. Previously published methods and listed TCR primers were used for the bulk TCR libraries. MiXCR was run by TCRdb on the PCR reads, yielding one entry per CDR3 protein. This table has approximately 54,000 distinct CDR3 sequences, less than 25% appearing once. These data are taken from a study of molecular identifiers for immune sequencing clone quantification. Findings and limits, study-wide: Clones exceeding 20 RNA copies carried over 97% of effector molecules but under 1% of naive-cell molecules.

V dropped 6 bases and J dropped 4; count of bases not matched to a gene: 11. The CDR3 is 15 residues long. The germline V gene has CDR1 MNHEY and CDR2 SMNVEV (reference sequence). Sequenced material: naive CD8+ T cells from blood, with Jurkat cell RNA spiked in. The sample's subset: FACS-sorted CD8+CD4-CCR7+CD45RA+ naive T cells. The receptor comes from a human donor in good health. Some libraries in this study had Jurkat cell RNA spiked in. The rearrangement uses TRBV27 and TRBJ2-7; 8 bases fit TRBD1. This chain's CDR3 is CASRLLQGALYEQYF. The CDR3 DNA follows: TGTGCCAGCAGGTTACTTCAGGGGGCTCTTTACGAGCAGTACTTC.